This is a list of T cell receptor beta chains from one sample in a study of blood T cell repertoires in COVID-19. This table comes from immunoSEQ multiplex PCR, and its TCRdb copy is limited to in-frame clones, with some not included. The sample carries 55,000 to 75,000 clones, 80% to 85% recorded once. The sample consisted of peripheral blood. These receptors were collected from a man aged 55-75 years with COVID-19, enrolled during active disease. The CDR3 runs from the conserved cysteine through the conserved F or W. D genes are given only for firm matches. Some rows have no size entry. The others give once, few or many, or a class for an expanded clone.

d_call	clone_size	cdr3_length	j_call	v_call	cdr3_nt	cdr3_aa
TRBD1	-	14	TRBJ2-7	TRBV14	TGTGCCAGCAGCCAGCAGACAGGGCCCTACGAGCAGTACTTC	CASSQQTGPYEQYF
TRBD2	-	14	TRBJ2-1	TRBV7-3	TGTGCCAGCAGCTCGAGCGGGAGTCACAATGAGCAGTTCTTC	CASSSSGSHNEQFF
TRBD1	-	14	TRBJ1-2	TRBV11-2	TGTGCCAGCAGCTTAGATCGGGACAGGGGCGGCTACACCTTC	CASSLDRDRGGYTF
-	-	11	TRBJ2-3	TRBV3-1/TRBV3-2	TGTGCCAGCAGCCTCGCGGATACGCAGTATTTT	CASSLADTQYF
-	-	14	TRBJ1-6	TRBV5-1	TGCGCCAGCAGGGTGAGCTCCTATAATTCACCCCTCCACTTT	CASRVSSYNSPLHF
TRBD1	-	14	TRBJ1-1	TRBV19	TGTGCCAGTAGCCTTACAGGGGGAGTTACTGAAGCTTTCTTT	CASSLTGGVTEAFF
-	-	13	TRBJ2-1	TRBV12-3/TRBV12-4	TGTGCCAGCAGTTTAGGCCCACGCCCCGGGCAGTTCTTC	CASSLGPRPGQFF
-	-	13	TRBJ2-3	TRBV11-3	TGTGCCAGCAGCTTAGGACAAGGAGATACGCAGTATTTT	CASSLGQGDTQYF
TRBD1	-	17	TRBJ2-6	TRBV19	TGTGCCAGTAGTATGTACAGGGGGCTCTCTGGGGCCAACGTCCTGACTTTC	CASSMYRGLSGANVLTF
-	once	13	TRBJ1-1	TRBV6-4	TGTGCCAGCAGTGCGGCCCCGGGCACTGAAGCTTTCTTT	CASSAAPGTEAFF
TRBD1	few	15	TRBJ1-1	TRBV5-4	TGTGCCAGCAGCTTGGGGACAGGGGAGAACACTGAAGCTTTCTTT	CASSLGTGENTEAFF
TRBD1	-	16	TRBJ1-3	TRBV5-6	TGTGCCAGCAGCGGGGGACAGTTGCACTCTGGAAACACCATATATTTT	CASSGGQLHSGNTIYF
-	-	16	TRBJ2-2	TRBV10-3	TGTGCCATCAGCCCAAGAAATAGCTTGGACACCGGGGAGCTGTTTTTT	CAISPRNSLDTGELFF
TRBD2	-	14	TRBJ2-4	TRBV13	TGTGCCAGCAGCGGTACTAGCGGAGGAGACATTCAGTACTTC	CASSGTSGGDIQYF
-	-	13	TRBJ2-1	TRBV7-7	TGTGCCAGCAGCACCGACAGTTACAATGAGCAGTTCTTC	CASSTDSYNEQFF
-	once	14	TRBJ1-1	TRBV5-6	TGTGCCAGCAGTCGGGACTACCGGAACACTGAAGCTTTCTTT	CASSRDYRNTEAFF
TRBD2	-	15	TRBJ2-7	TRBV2	TGTGCCAGCAGTGAACGCGGGAGGAAGGGGTACGAGCAGTACTTC	CASSERGRKGYEQYF
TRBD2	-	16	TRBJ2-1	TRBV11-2	TGTGCCAGCAGCTTAACGCGGCTAGCGGGGAAGAATGAGCAGTTCTTC	CASSLTRLAGKNEQFF
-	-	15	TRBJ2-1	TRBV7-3	TGTGCCAGCAGCTTAACTGGCAGCGGACTTATCGAGCAGTTCTTC	CASSLTGSGLIEQFF
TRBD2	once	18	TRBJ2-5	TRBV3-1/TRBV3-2	TGTGCCAGCAGCCAAGATCTCGGACTAGCGGGGGGCCAAGAGACCCAGTACTTC	CASSQDLGLAGGQETQYF
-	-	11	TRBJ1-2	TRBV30	TGTGCCTGGTCCCCTTTGGGCGGCTACACCTTC	CAWSPLGGYTF
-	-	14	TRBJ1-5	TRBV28	TGTGCCAGCAGTTTAACCCAGGGTGAGCGACCCCAGCATTTT	CASSLTQGERPQHF
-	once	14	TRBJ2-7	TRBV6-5	TGCGCCAGCAGTTACGGGCCAAAATCCTACGAGCAGTACTTC	CASSYGPKSYEQYF
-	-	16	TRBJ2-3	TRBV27	TGTGCCAGCAGTCCCATGGGGGGGCTGATGACAGATACGCAGTATTTT	CASSPMGGLMTDTQYF
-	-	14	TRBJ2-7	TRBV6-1	TGTGCCAGCACTTACCAGGGGTCAGGCTACGAGCAGTACTTC	CASTYQGSGYEQYF
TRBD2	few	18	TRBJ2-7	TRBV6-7	TGTGCCAGCAGTTACCTTCCCCCTAGCGGGGATTTGCGTTACGAGCAGTACTTC	CASSYLPPSGDLRYEQYF
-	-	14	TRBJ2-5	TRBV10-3	TGTGCCATCAGCCCGACTAGTGGGTCAGAGACCCAGTACTTC	CAISPTSGSETQYF
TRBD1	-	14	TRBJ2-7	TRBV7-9	TGTGCCAGCAGCCGCGGACAGGCCACCTACGAGCAGTACTTC	CASSRGQATYEQYF
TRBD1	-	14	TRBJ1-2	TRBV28	TGTGCCAGCAGCCCAGGACAGGGGAACTATGGCTACACCTTC	CASSPGQGNYGYTF
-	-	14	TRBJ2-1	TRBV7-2	TGTGCCAGTAACCCGGGACTGAGTTTTAATGAGCAGTTCTTC	CASNPGLSFNEQFF
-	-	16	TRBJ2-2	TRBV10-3	TGTGCCATCAGTGTTTCGGGAAACGGGAACACCGGGGAGCTGTTTTTT	CAISVSGNGNTGELFF
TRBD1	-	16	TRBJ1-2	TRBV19	TGTGCCAGTAGTGAATATTCCCCGACAGGGGGGTCGGGCTACACCTTC	CASSEYSPTGGSGYTF
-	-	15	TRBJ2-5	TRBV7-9	TGTGCCAGCAGCAGAACCCGGGACATACAAGAGACCCAGTACTTC	CASSRTRDIQETQYF
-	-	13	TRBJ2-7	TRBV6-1	TGTGCCAGCAGTGAAGCAGCCTTCTACGAGCAGTACTTC	CASSEAAFYEQYF
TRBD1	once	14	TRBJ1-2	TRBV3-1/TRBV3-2	TGTGCCAGCAGCCAACAAGGGGGCCACTATGGCTACACCTTC	CASSQQGGHYGYTF
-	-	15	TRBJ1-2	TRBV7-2	TGTGCCAGCAGCTTTGGACAGCCGGGCGCGTTTGGCTACACCTTC	CASSFGQPGAFGYTF
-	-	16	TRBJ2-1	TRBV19	TGTGCCAGTAGTATAGAGGCCTTACGCTCCTACAATGAGCAGTTCTTC	CASSIEALRSYNEQFF
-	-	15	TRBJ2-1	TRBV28	TGTGCCAGCACTGACGGGATCCGCTCCTACAATGAGCAGTTCTTC	CASTDGIRSYNEQFF
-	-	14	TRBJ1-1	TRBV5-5	TGTGCCAGCAGCTTGGTGCAGGTGGACACTGAAGCTTTCTTT	CASSLVQVDTEAFF
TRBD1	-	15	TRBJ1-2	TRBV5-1	TGCGCCAGCAGCTTGGTCGGGACAGACGAATATGGCTACACCTTC	CASSLVGTDEYGYTF
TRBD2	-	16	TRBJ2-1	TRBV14	TGTGCCAGCAGCCAAACGGGACTAGCGGGAATCAATGAGCAGTTCTTC	CASSQTGLAGINEQFF
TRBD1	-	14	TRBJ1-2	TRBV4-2	TGTGCCAGCAGCCAAGATAAGGGGGCGGGGGGCTACACCTTC	CASSQDKGAGGYTF
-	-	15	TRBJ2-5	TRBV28	TGTGCCAGCACTCTACAAGGGGGGGGGATCGAGACCCAGTACTTC	CASTLQGGGIETQYF
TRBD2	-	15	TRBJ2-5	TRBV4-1	TGCGCCAGCAGCCAAGGACTAGCGGTGAAAGAGACCCAGTACTTC	CASSQGLAVKETQYF
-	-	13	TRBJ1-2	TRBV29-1	TGCAGCGTTGAACCGTGGGGCGACTATGGCTACACCTTC	CSVEPWGDYGYTF
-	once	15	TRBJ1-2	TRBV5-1	TGCGCCAGCAGCTTAAGTGCCGGGGGGAACTATGGCTACACCTTC	CASSLSAGGNYGYTF
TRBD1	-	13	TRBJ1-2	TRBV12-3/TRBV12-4	TGTGCCAGCAGTTCCGGGACAGACTATGGCTACACCTTC	CASSSGTDYGYTF
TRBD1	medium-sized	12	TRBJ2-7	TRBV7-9	TGTGCCAGCAGTGCATGGACAGGAGAGCAGTACTTC	CASSAWTGEQYF
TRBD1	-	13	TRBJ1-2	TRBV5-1	TGCGCCAGCACACAGGGGGCGCTTCTTGGCTACACCTTC	CASTQGALLGYTF
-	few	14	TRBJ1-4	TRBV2	TGTGCCAGCATGCTGGGGGGGTTATTTGAAAAACTGTTTTTT	CASMLGGLFEKLFF
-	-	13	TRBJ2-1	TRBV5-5	TGTGCCAGCAGCTGGGACACCTACAATGAGCAGTTCTTC	CASSWDTYNEQFF
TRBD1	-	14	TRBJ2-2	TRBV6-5	TGTGCCAGCAGCGGGGACAGGAGCACCGGGGAGCTGTTTTTT	CASSGDRSTGELFF
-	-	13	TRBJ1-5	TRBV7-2	TGTGCCAGCAGCCAACAGGGCCGGCAGCCCCAGCATTTT	CASSQQGRQPQHF
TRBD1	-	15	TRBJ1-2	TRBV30	TGTGCCTGGAGTGTACTTGGACAGGGGAACGGTGGCTACACCTTC	CAWSVLGQGNGGYTF